This record looks at one TCR beta chain sequence and its context. TCRdb reprocessed the RT-PCR reads via MiXCR and lists one record per CDR3 protein. The repertoire has over 750,000 distinct CDR3 sequences, approximately 22% of them found once; the top ten carry about a tenth. The data were taken from a study of response to subunit inactivated influenza vaccine. V gave up 5 bases and J gave up 4 bases; unmatched junction bases: 8. Germline V CDR1 and CDR2: SGHVS, FNYEAQ. The length of the CDR3 is 17 residues. V gene TRBV7-6 combines with J gene TRBJ2-1; TRBD2 matches 13 bases. This material consisted of PBMCs from blood, taken less than 6 days after vaccination. This sequence was found in a man aged 50 to 59 who received an inactivated influenza vaccine. CDR3 coding DNA: TGTGCCAGCAGCGGGCCGGGACTAGCGGGGTTATACAATGAGCAGTTCTTC. It yields the protein CASSGPGLAGLYNEQFF.